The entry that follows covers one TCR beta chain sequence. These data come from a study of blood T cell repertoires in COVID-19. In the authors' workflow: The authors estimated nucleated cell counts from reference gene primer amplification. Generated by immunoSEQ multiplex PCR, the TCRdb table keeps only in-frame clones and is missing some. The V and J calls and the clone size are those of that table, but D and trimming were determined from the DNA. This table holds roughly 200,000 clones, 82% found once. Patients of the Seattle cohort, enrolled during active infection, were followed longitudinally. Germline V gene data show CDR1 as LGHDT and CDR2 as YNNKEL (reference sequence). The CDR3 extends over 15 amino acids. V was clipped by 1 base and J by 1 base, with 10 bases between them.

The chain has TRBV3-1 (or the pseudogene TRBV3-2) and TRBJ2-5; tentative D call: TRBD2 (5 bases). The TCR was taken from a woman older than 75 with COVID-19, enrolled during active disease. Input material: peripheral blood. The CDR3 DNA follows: TGTGCCAGCAGCCAAGCCGGTGGGAGCCAAGAGACCCAGTACTTC. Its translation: CASSQAGGSQETQYF.